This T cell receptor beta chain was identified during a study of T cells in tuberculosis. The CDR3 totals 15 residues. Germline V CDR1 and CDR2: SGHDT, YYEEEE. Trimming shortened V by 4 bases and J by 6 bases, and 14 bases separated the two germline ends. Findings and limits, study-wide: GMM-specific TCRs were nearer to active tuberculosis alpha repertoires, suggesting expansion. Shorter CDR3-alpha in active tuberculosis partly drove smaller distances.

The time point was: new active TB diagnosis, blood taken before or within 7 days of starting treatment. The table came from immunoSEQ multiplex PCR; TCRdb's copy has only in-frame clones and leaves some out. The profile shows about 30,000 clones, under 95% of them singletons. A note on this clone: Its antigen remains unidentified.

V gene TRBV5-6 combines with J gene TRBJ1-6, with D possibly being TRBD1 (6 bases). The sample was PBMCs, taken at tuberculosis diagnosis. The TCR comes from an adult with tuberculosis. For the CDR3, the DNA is TGTGCCAGCAGCGGCCCCGGGACACTTAATTCACCCCTCCACTTT. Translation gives CASSGPGTLNSPLHF.